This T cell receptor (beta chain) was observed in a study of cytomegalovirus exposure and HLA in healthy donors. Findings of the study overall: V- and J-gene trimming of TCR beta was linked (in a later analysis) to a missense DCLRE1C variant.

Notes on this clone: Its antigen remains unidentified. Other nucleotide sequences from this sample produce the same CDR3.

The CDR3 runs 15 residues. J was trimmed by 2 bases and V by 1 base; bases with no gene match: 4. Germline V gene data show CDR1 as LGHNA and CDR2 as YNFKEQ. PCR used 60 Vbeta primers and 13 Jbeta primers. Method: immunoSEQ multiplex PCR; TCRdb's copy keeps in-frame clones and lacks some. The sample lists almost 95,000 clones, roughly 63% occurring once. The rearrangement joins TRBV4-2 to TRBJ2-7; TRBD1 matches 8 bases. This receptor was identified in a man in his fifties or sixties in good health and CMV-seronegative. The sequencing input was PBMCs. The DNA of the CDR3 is TGTGCCAGCAGCCAAGTTGGGACAGGTCCCTACGAGCAGTACTTC. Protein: CASSQVGTGPYEQYF.